The 9 T cell receptor beta chains listed next were all sequenced from one sample in a study of blood T cell repertoires in COVID-19. The protocol was immunoSEQ multiplex PCR, while the TCRdb copy is restricted to in-frame clones and leaves out a portion. This sample has roughly 180,000 clones, with 94% found just once. The sample consisted of peripheral blood. The source is a man aged 30 to 39 with COVID-19, enrolled during active disease.

This clone has a single count. The V gene is TRBV6-5, the J gene TRBJ2-3; D possibly corresponds to TRBD2 (5 bases). CDR1 and CDR2 (germline): MNHEY, SVGAGI. Deletions cut 5 bases from V and 0 bases from J, with 9 bases between. The CDR3 length is 14 residues. The CDR3 nucleotides are TGTGCCAGCAGTCCGGGGTCGAGCACAGATACGCAGTATTTT. Protein product: CASSPGSSTDTQYF.

The sample holds one count of this clone. The gene calls are TRBV18 and TRBJ2-3, with a possible D match to TRBD2 (7 bases). The CDR3 is 16 residues long. Germline V gene sequence: CDR1 KGHSH, CDR2 LQKENI. Deletions cut 6 bases from V and 3 bases from J, with 19 bases between. The CDR3 loop is CASSPLGGQATDTQYF. The DNA of the CDR3 is TGTGCCAGCTCGCCTTTGGGGGGGCAGGCAACAGATACGCAGTATTTT.

In its sample, this clone was seen once. The V and J genes are TRBV12-3 or TRBV12-4 and TRBJ1-5; D may be TRBD1 (5 bases). V was pared by 6 bases and J by 6 bases, with 12 bases between. The CDR3 has 13 residues. CDR3 protein: CASRRWGFQPQHF. In nucleotides, the CDR3 is TGTGCCAGCAGGAGATGGGGCTTTCAGCCCCAGCATTTT.

This chain connects TRBV19 to TRBJ2-7, with D hard to call. Germline CDR1 and CDR2: LNHDA and SQIVND (reference sequence). With 6 bases removed from V and 2 bases from J, the gap between germline ends came to 8 bases. The CDR3 consists of 12 residues. The CDR3: CASRLLPYEQYF. As DNA, the CDR3 is TGTGCCAGTAGACTTCTCCCCTACGAGCAGTACTTC.

This clone was seen only once. The V call is TRBV7-9, the J call TRBJ1-2, with D tentatively TRBD1 (6 bases). This CDR3 has 15 amino acids. Germline V gene lookup returns CDR1 SEHNR and CDR2 FQNEAQ (reference sequence). With 1 base removed from V and 0 bases from J, the gap between germline ends came to 9 bases. CDR3 nucleotides: TGTGCCAGCAGCTTAGTGCAGGGGACTAACTATGGCTACACCTTC. This encodes CASSLVQGTNYGYTF.

J is TRBJ2-5 and V is TRBV7-9; a weak D match, TRBD1 (6 bases). In germline, CDR1 is SEHNR, CDR2 FQNEAQ (reference sequence). The V gene lost 5 bases and the J gene lost 3 bases, with 13 bases spanning the gap. The CDR3 totals 14 residues. CDR3 residues: CASSPGQLEETQYF. The CDR3 DNA reads TGTGCCAGCAGCCCCGGACAGCTGGAAGAGACCCAGTACTTC.

CDR3 region: CASGLAGLNEQFF. CDR3 in DNA: TGTGCTAGTGGTTTAGCAGGGTTGAATGAGCAGTTCTTC. This chain joins TRBV12-5 and TRBJ2-1; D perhaps matches TRBD1 (5 bases). The ends were cut back, 3 bases at V and 7 bases at J, with 10 bases in the middle. CDR3 length: 13 amino acids. Germline V gene data show CDR1 as LGHNT and CDR2 as FRNRAP.

J is TRBJ1-1 and V is TRBV11-2; D remains ambiguous. This CDR3 has 15 amino acids. V was shortened by 0 bases and J by 4 bases, with 12 bases between the two germline ends. The germline CDR1 and CDR2 sequences are SGHAT and FQNNGV. The CDR3 coding sequence is TGTGCCAGCAGCTTAGATTTGGCGGGTCGCACTGAAGCTTTCTTT. It translates to CASSLDLAGRTEAFF. The full variable domain, its missing parts supplied by reference TRBV11-2 and TRBJ1-1, is EAGVAQSPRYKIIEKRQSVAFWCNPISGHATLYWYQQILGQGPKLLIQFQNNGVVDDSQLPKDRFSAERLKGVDSTLKIQPAKLEDSAVYLCASSLDLAGRTEAFFGQGTRLTVV.

This clone was observed a single time. V usage is TRBV2 and J usage is TRBJ2-6; 7 bases agree with TRBD1. CDR3 length: 16 amino acids. In germline, CDR1 is SNHLY, CDR2 FYNNEI. V lost 4 bases and J lost 6; bases outside the gene matches: 9. The CDR3 DNA sequence: TGTGCCAGCAGTGGTAACGACAGGGAAAAGGCCAACGTCCTGACTTTC. This sequence encodes CASSGNDREKANVLTF.